The sequence of this T cell receptor (beta chain) was determined in a study of memory CD4+ T cells and cytomegalovirus serostatus. Here immunoSEQ multiplex PCR was the method, and the copy in TCRdb shows in-frame clones only, minus some. The table lists some 56,000 clones, 82% of them singletons, with 0.4% to 0.5% in the top ten. The sort gate was single viable CD3+CD4+CD8-CD45RO+ cells for memory CD4+ T cells. V shed 6 bases, J shed 3 bases, and the junction held 11 bases outside the gene matches. Germline V gives CDR1 KGHSH, CDR2 LQKENI. The CDR3 is 17 amino acids. V gene TRBV18 combines with J gene TRBJ2-7, with 13 bases aligning to TRBD2. The sequence derives from an adult in good health and CMV-seronegative. Material: memory CD4+ T cells from blood. The CDR3 here is CASSLGTSGAGYYEQYF. CDR3 nucleotide sequence: TGTGCCAGCTCCCTAGGGACTAGCGGGGCGGGATACTACGAGCAGTACTTC.